This T cell receptor (beta chain) was documented in a study of blood T cell repertoires in COVID-19. Turning to the study itself: Acute and convalescent COVID-19 samples came from the United States, Italy and Spain. Sources were T cells, B-cell-depleted T cells, or PBMCs; the material itself was cDNA or gDNA.

Source study methods: Amplification with reference gene primers provided the estimates of nucleated cell counts. Measured with immunoSEQ multiplex PCR; TCRdb has only the in-frame clones, and not every one. That table gives V, J and clone size, and the DNA gave D and trimming. The sample has just under 350,000 clones, around 90% seen once. The receptor's source is a woman aged 18-35 years who had recovered from COVID-19. Sequences were obtained from peripheral blood.

CDR3 loop: CASSYSAAGRNQPQHF. In DNA, the CDR3 is TGTGCCAGCAGTTACTCGGCGGCAGGGAGGAATCAGCCCCAGCATTTT. V usage is TRBV6-5 and J usage is TRBJ1-5, with D perhaps TRBD1 (5 bases). CDR1 and CDR2 (germline): MNHEY, SVGAGI. CDR3 size: 16 residues. Trimming took off 0 bases at V and 4 bases at J, with 13 bases between the two ends.